This is a list of T cell receptor beta chains from one sample in a study of blood T cell repertoires in COVID-19. Produced via immunoSEQ multiplex PCR; TCRdb's table is partial and in-frame only. The table has about 160,000 clones, roughly 90% seen once; the top ten hold roughly 4%. Input material: peripheral blood. Receptor source: a woman in her seventies with acute or convalescent COVID-19. Each CDR3 is given with its conserved first and last residue. A D gene is named only where the DNA matches it firmly. Not every row has a clone size; where given, it reads once, few, many or a size class.

clone_size	j_call	d_call	v_call	cdr3_aa	cdr3_nt
few	TRBJ1-6	TRBD1	TRBV5-4	CASSRDRVGSPLHF	TGTGCCAGCAGCCGGGACAGGGTTGGTTCACCCCTCCACTTT
NA	TRBJ2-7	TRBD2	TRBV10-3	CATRLAGENEQYF	TGTGCCACTCGACTAGCGGGAGAAAACGAGCAGTACTTC
NA	TRBJ1-1	TRBD1	TRBV6-2/TRBV6-3	CASSYFNRGLDTEAFF	TGTGCCAGCAGTTACTTTAACAGGGGGCTCGACACTGAAGCTTTCTTT
NA	TRBJ2-5	NA	TRBV30	CAWSFKETQYF	TGTGCCTGGAGTTTTAAAGAGACCCAGTACTTC
NA	TRBJ2-3	NA	TRBV7-2	CASSLAGAVLDTQYF	TGTGCCAGCAGCTTAGCGGGGGCAGTTTTAGATACGCAGTATTTT
NA	TRBJ1-1	NA	TRBV10-3	CAISDPRSRDTAMNTEAFF	TGTGCCATCAGTGACCCCCGGTCCCGGGACACAGCCATGAACACTGAAGCTTTCTTT
NA	TRBJ1-2	TRBD1	TRBV5-1	CASSPGTGSLGYTF	TGCGCCAGCAGTCCCGGGACAGGGAGTTTGGGCTACACCTTC
NA	TRBJ2-3	NA	TRBV27	CASSPPWATDTQYF	TGTGCCAGCAGTCCCCCATGGGCCACAGATACGCAGTATTTT
NA	TRBJ1-1	TRBD1	TRBV5-1	CASSWGQGSEAFF	TGCGCCAGCAGCTGGGGACAGGGCTCTGAAGCTTTCTTT
NA	TRBJ1-2	NA	TRBV5-6	CASSLIRGPDGYTF	TGTGCCAGCAGCTTGATTCGGGGTCCGGATGGCTACACCTTC
NA	TRBJ1-2	TRBD1	TRBV30	CAWSVRGSGGGYTF	TGTGCCTGGAGTGTACGAGGATCAGGGGGCGGCTACACCTTC
few	TRBJ2-7	NA	TRBV28	CASSSTMGPAGAYLYEQYF	TGTGCCAGCAGTTCCACTATGGGGCCGGCAGGGGCTTACCTCTACGAGCAGTACTTC
NA	TRBJ2-2	NA	TRBV5-8	CASSRQISVTGELFF	TGTGCCAGCAGCCGACAGATCTCGGTCACCGGGGAGCTGTTTTTT
NA	TRBJ2-2	TRBD1	TRBV7-2	CASSPRGKDRVNTGELFF	TGTGCCAGCAGCCCTAGAGGGAAGGACAGGGTAAACACCGGGGAGCTGTTTTTT
NA	TRBJ1-2	NA	TRBV5-6	CASSLVTIPYAGYTF	TGTGCCAGCAGCTTGGTCACTATCCCGTATGCGGGCTACACCTTC
once	TRBJ2-1	TRBD2	TRBV6-5	CASRGSGGYREQFF	TGTGCCAGCAGGGGGAGCGGGGGGTATCGGGAGCAGTTCTTC
NA	TRBJ1-6	TRBD1	TRBV2	CASRRQGIGSPLHF	TGTGCCAGCAGACGACAGGGAATAGGGTCACCCCTCCACTTT
NA	TRBJ2-1	NA	TRBV19	CASSITGDSYNEQFF	TGTGCCAGTAGTATCACGGGGGACTCCTACAATGAGCAGTTCTTC
NA	TRBJ1-1	NA	TRBV7-2	CASSLGAQGTEAFF	TGTGCCAGCAGCTTAGGGGCGCAGGGCACTGAAGCTTTCTTT
NA	TRBJ1-6	NA	TRBV2	CASASNGVYNSPLHF	TGTGCCAGCGCATCGAACGGGGTCTATAATTCACCCCTCCACTTT
NA	TRBJ1-1	NA	TRBV6-1	CASSAGRGMNTEAFF	TGTGCCAGCAGTGCGGGCCGCGGGATGAACACTGAAGCTTTCTTT
NA	TRBJ2-3	TRBD2	TRBV6-2/TRBV6-3	CASSYALSGVTDTQYF	TGTGCCAGCAGTTACGCTTTGAGCGGGGTCACAGATACGCAGTATTTT
NA	TRBJ1-5	NA	TRBV19	CASTRTERNSNQPQHF	TGTGCCAGTACTCGGACAGAGAGGAATAGCAATCAGCCCCAGCATTTT
NA	TRBJ2-7	TRBD2	TRBV2	CASNNRQRDYGREQYF	TGTGCCAGCAACAACCGACAACGGGACTACGGTAGGGAGCAGTACTTC
NA	TRBJ1-1	NA	TRBV7-2	CASSLDRTSNTEAFF	TGTGCCAGCAGCTTAGACAGGACGTCGAACACTGAAGCTTTCTTT
NA	TRBJ1-2	NA	TRBV7-2	CASSLALLWGQSYGYTF	TGTGCCAGCAGCTTAGCGCTTCTGTGGGGGCAGAGCTATGGCTACACCTTC
once	TRBJ2-3	NA	TRBV4-3	CASSQELGIGDTQYF	TGCGCCAGCAGCCAAGAACTAGGAATCGGAGATACGCAGTATTTT
NA	TRBJ2-1	TRBD2	TRBV4-2	CASSQDPQRGYNEQFF	TGTGCCAGCAGCCAAGATCCGCAGCGGGGCTACAATGAGCAGTTCTTC
NA	TRBJ2-3	TRBD2	TRBV14	CASSYRTGTSGLSTDTQYF	TGTGCCAGCAGCTACCGGACAGGGACTAGCGGACTTAGCACAGATACGCAGTATTTT
NA	TRBJ1-5	TRBD1	TRBV18	CASSTGGLNQPQHF	TGTGCCAGCTCCACAGGGGGTCTAAATCAGCCCCAGCATTTT
once	TRBJ2-5	NA	TRBV2	CASSTFVRETQYF	TGTGCCAGCAGTACCTTTGTACGGGAGACCCAGTACTTC
NA	TRBJ2-7	TRBD1	TRBV24-1	CATSDPGQGYEQYF	TGTGCCACCAGTGACCCGGGACAGGGCTACGAGCAGTACTTC
NA	TRBJ2-7	NA	TRBV5-6	CASRSGIQGGKQYF	TGTGCCAGCAGATCGGGGATACAGGGCGGTAAGCAGTACTTC
NA	TRBJ2-3	TRBD2	TRBV2	CASSEGQGRADTQYF	TGTGCCAGCAGTGAAGGGCAAGGGAGGGCAGATACGCAGTATTTT
NA	TRBJ1-5	NA	TRBV6-2/TRBV6-3	CASSQQGGNQPQHF	TGTGCCAGCAGTCAACAGGGCGGCAATCAGCCCCAGCATTTT